This T cell receptor beta chain was obtained from a study of breast tumors, draining lymph nodes, adjacent tissues. Notes on the study in general: Compared with lymph nodes, tumors were less diverse; compared with nontumor tissue, more.

Points on this clonotype: Its antigen is undetermined.

TCRdb fed the multiplex PCR reads into MiXCR, producing one record per CDR3 protein. Of around 170,000 distinct CDR3 sequences in the sample, around a third were seen once. The lymph nodes were axillary draining lymph nodes from breast cancer patients. The TCR comes from a female donor with breast cancer. Some clones in this sample may be carry-over from other donors' samples. The sample consisted of axillary lymph node tissue.

CDR3 loop: CAPGSGVADTQYF. The CDR3, as DNA: TGCGCCCCGGGTAGCGGGGTCGCAGATACGCAGTATTTT. The chain employs TRBV29-1 and TRBJ2-3, with 8 bases lining up with TRBD2. The CDR3 is made up of 13 amino acids. Per the germline V gene, CDR1 is SQVTM and CDR2 is ANQGSEA.